Listed here are 15 T cell receptor beta chains from one sample, sequenced in a study of breast tumors, draining lymph nodes, adjacent tissues. One entry per CDR3 protein, called by TCRdb with MiXCR from the multiplex PCR reads. The table shows some 53,000 distinct CDR3 sequences, with roughly 39% occurring only once. The sample consisted of breast tumor tissue. The receptors derive from a female donor with breast cancer. Some clones in this sample may be carry-over from other donors' samples.

This clonotype was detected ten times or more. The CDR3 nucleotides read TGTGCCAGCAGTTTCTTACATCGCAATGAGCAGTTCTTC. It yields the protein CASSFLHRNEQFF. The chain couples TRBV28 to TRBJ2-1; D ambiguous. CDR1 is MDHEN and CDR2 is SYDVKM in the germline V gene. V was clipped by 3 bases and J by 6 bases, with 9 bases between them. This CDR3 region has 13 residues.

The V and J genes are TRBV3-1 and TRBJ2-1; 13 bases fit TRBD2. The CDR3 length is 17 residues. V lost 5 bases, J lost 0 bases, and 4 bases stayed unmatched. Germline loops: CDR1 LGHDT, CDR2 YNNKEL (reference sequence). CDR3 residues: CASSKTSGRPSYNEQFF. The CDR3 nucleotides read TGTGCCAGCAGCAAGACTAGCGGGAGGCCCTCCTACAATGAGCAGTTCTTC.

The gene calls are TRBV7-3 and TRBJ2-2, with D possibly matching TRBD2 (5 bases). This CDR3 is 12 amino acids long. Germline V lookup: CDR1 SGHTA, CDR2 FQGTGA. The V end lost 8 bases, the J end lost 1 base, and 5 bases lay between the germline ends. CDR3 bases: TGTGCCAGCCGGGGGAACACCGGGGAGCTGTTTTTT. Its translation: CASRGNTGELFF.

Points on this clonotype: The junction departs from the called germline gene at one end, perhaps through a read error. The chain couples TRBV19 to TRBJ2-5; D may correspond to TRBD1 or TRBD2 (5 bases each). The germline V gene encodes CDR1 LNHDA and CDR2 SQIVND (reference sequence). This CDR3 is 16 amino acids long. In nucleotides, the CDR3 is TGTGCCAATAGTTTACGGACCTGGGGCGGGCGAGAGACCCAGTACTTC. Encoded protein: CANSLRTWGGRETQYF.

Details on this clonotype: A single base separates this from a much larger clone, so it may be a read error. The CDR3 protein is CAGRVFYGYTF. CDR3 bases: TGTGCCGGACGGGTGTTCTATGGCTACACCTTC. The rearrangement joins TRBV30 to TRBJ1-2; D call uncertain. V dropped 8 bases and J dropped 4 bases, with 11 bases sitting between them. The CDR3 covers 11 residues. The germline V gene has CDR1 GTSNPN and CDR2 SVGIG (reference sequence).

This clonotype was counted once. The genes are TRBV6-6 and TRBJ1-6; 8 bases map to TRBD1. The CDR3 contains 15 residues. Trimming cost V 4 bases and J 6 bases; bases outside gene matches: 5. Germline V gene data show CDR1 as MNHNY and CDR2 as SVGAGI (reference sequence). The CDR3 DNA reads as TGTGCCAGCAGTTCATCCGACAGGGGTAATTCACCCCTCCACTTT. Its protein product is CASSSSDRGNSPLHF.

This clonotype was found many times. The chain couples TRBV20-1 to TRBJ1-5; TRBD1 matches 7 bases. V gave up 1 base and J gave up 3 bases; unmatched junction bases: 6. In germline, CDR1 is DFQATT, CDR2 SNEGSKA (reference sequence). There are 15 residues in the CDR3. This chain's CDR3 is CSARAPGQPNQPQHF. CDR3 DNA sequence: TGCAGTGCTAGAGCTCCGGGACAGCCCAATCAGCCCCAGCATTTT.

This clonotype showed up many times. The CDR3 sequence is CASSFPSGGIGELFF. In DNA, the CDR3 is TGTGCCAGCAGCTTCCCTTCGGGAGGAATCGGGGAGCTGTTTTTT. The rearrangement uses TRBV7-8 and TRBJ2-2, with 7 positions matching TRBD2. CDR1 and CDR2 (germline): SGHVS, FQNEAQ. After removal of 3 bases from V and 7 bases from J, the junction contained 8 bases not matched to a gene. This CDR3 has 15 residues.

This clonotype was recorded a few times. A read error is possible here, since a much larger clone lies one base away. This chain connects TRBV19 to TRBJ1-2; D perhaps matches TRBD1 (5 bases). The V gene's germline CDR1 is LNHDA and CDR2 SQIVND (reference sequence). The CDR3 is made up of 18 amino acids. CDR3 bases: TGTGCCAGTAGTACGACCACCGGGACCGAGGCTCGTTACTATGGCTCCACCTTC. Translating gives CASSTTTGTEARYYGSTF.

The table lists this clonotype with a few counts. With a much larger clone just one base away, this may be a read error. The chain links TRBV4-1 to TRBJ1-5; D possibly corresponds to TRBD1 (5 bases). Germline loops: CDR1 MGHRA, CDR2 YSYEKL. The CDR3 runs 15 residues. This CDR3 is CASGQDPGAGQPQHF. The CDR3, as DNA: TGCGCCAGCGGCCAAGATCCCGGGGCGGGTCAGCCCCAGCATTTT.

This clonotype has a handful of counts. The chain employs TRBV10-1 and TRBJ1-1; a weak D match, TRBD1 (5 bases). Trimming pared 5 bases from V and 1 base from J, leaving 8 bases between. The CDR3 loop spans 13 amino acids. Germline values: CDR1 WNHNN, CDR2 SYGVQD (reference sequence). The CDR3 loop is CASSRGRNTEAFF. The DNA for the CDR3 is TGCGCCAGCAGTAGGGGCCGGAACACTGAAGCTTTCTTT.

A word on this clonotype: This may stem from a read error, because a much larger clone lies one nucleotide away. The chain has TRBV6-2 or TRBV6-3 and TRBJ1-5, with D possibly being TRBD1 (5 bases). Germline CDR1 reads MNHEY; CDR2 reads SVGEGT. The CDR3 covers 14 residues. CDR3 sequence: CASRGTSVYQPRHF. DNA of the CDR3: TGTGCCAGCAGGGGGACCTCCGTCTATCAGCCCCGGCATTTT.

For this clonotype: Lacking the conserved final phenylalanine or tryptophan, this CDR3 likely reflects a read error. The V call is TRBV12-3 or TRBV12-4, the J call TRBJ2-3, with TRBD2 matching over 8 bases. The CDR3 is made up of 16 amino acids. Trimming removed 4 bases from V and 4 bases from J; junction bases left unmatched: 10. In DNA form, the CDR3 reads TGTGCCAGCAGTTCCACCGGGACTAGATTGGCAGATACGCAGTATCTT. Its translation: CASSSTGTRLADTQYL.

There are many counts of this clonotype. At one end the junction does not follow the germline gene, possibly because of a read error. The V and J genes are TRBV9 and TRBJ2-5; 7 nucleotides line up with TRBD1. The CDR3 totals 15 residues. Germline V lookup: CDR1 SGDLS, CDR2 YYNGEE. CDR3 nucleotide sequence: TGTGCCAGCAGCCCAACCGGGACAGCGAAAGAGACCCGGTACTTC. Translating gives CASSPTGTAKETRYF.

This chain joins TRBV6-1 and TRBJ2-3; 8 bases align to TRBD1. The V gene end was trimmed by 5 bases and the J gene end by 1 base; junction bases not matched to a gene: 11. From germline, CDR1 is MNHNS and CDR2 SASEGT. The CDR3 sequence is 17 residues long. The CDR3 loop reads CASSHPSTGQGTDTQYF. Here the CDR3 DNA reads TGTGCCAGCAGTCACCCGAGTACGGGACAGGGCACAGATACGCAGTATTTT.